A single sample gave rise to the 22 T cell receptor beta chains below, sequenced in a study of Ad26.COV2.S vaccination and SARS-CoV-2 variants. Treatment here: some 20 received Ad26.COV2.S at low or high dose, single or two shots; roughly five received placebo; per-sample allocation not given. Day 63 following the first vaccine or placebo injection was when the samples were taken. Data came from immunoSEQ multiplex PCR; TCRdb stores just in-frame clones and leaves some out. The data contain approximately 420,000 clones, about nine tenths of them seen just once; the ten biggest clones take up around 3.4%. Sequences were derived from peripheral blood, sampled in a trial of Ad26.COV2.S vaccine versus placebo. Receptors originate from a person between 18 and 60 years old who received the Ad26.COV2.S COVID-19 vaccine or a placebo.

The chain uses TRBV7-2 and TRBJ1-2; 7 positions agree with TRBD1. The CDR3 length is 14 residues. The V segment lost 1 base and the J segment 4 bases; nucleotides outside the gene matches: 3. In germline, CDR1 is SGHTA, CDR2 FQGNSA. The DNA for the CDR3 is TGTGCCAGCAGCTTAGTACAGGGGAGCTATGGCTACACCTTC. Its translation is CASSLVQGSYGYTF.

The chain carries TRBV19 and TRBJ1-2; TRBD1 matches at 7 bases. Trimming at V came to 5 bases and at J to 2 bases, leaving 5 bases not matched to a gene. CDR1 LNHDA and CDR2 SQIVND come from the germline V gene (reference sequence). There are 14 residues in the CDR3. CDR3 protein: CASSSGQRNYGYTF. CDR3 sequence (DNA): TGTGCCAGTAGTTCGGGACAGCGAAACTATGGCTACACCTTC.

The chain joins TRBV6-5 to TRBJ1-2; possibly TRBD1 for D (5 bases). Per germline, CDR1 MNHEY and CDR2 SVGAGI. Trimming took 0 bases from V and 3 from J, leaving 8 bases between them. CDR3 length equals 14 residues. The CDR3 nucleotides read TGTGCCAGCAGTTACTCCACAGGTTACTATGGCTACACCTTC. This sequence encodes CASSYSTGYYGYTF.

V gene TRBV18 combines with J gene TRBJ2-5; D perhaps matches TRBD2 (6 bases). Germline V gene lookup returns CDR1 KGHSH and CDR2 LQKENI. V was trimmed by 0 bases and J by 4 bases, leaving 9 bases between them. The CDR3 has 14 residues. The DNA of the CDR3 is TGTGCCAGCTCACCACCGACTAGGACAGAGACCCAGTACTTC. This translates into CASSPPTRTETQYF.

This chain connects TRBV7-6 to TRBJ2-5; D gene uncertain. V was clipped by 5 bases and J by 0 bases, with 10 bases between them. This CDR3 region has 14 residues. Germline CDR1 SGHVS, CDR2 FNYEAQ. CDR3 protein: CASSQTTYQETQYF. The CDR3 coding sequence is TGTGCCAGCAGCCAAACTACGTACCAAGAGACCCAGTACTTC.

The chain combines TRBV7-9 with TRBJ2-1; D may be TRBD1 (6 bases). Between the trimmed V and J ends, which lost 2 bases and 3 bases, there was a span of 14 bases. The CDR3 is made up of 16 amino acids. Germline CDR1 SEHNR, CDR2 FQNEAQ (reference sequence). The CDR3 loop is CASSLTQGLIYNEQFF. For the CDR3, the DNA is TGTGCCAGCAGCTTAACCCAGGGGCTAATCTACAATGAGCAGTTCTTC. The full variable domain, completed using reference TRBV7-9 and TRBJ2-1, is DTGVSQNPRHKITKRGQNVTFRCDPISEHNRLYWYRQTLGQGPEFLTYFQNEAQLEKSRLLSDRFSAERPKGSFSTLEIQRTEQGDSAMYLCASSLTQGLIYNEQFFGPGTRLTVL.

The chain joins TRBV6-5 to TRBJ1-1; 8 bases map to TRBD1. Trimming took 5 bases from V and 1 from J; bases not matched to a gene: 6. Germline V lookup: CDR1 MNHEY, CDR2 SVGAGI. The length of the CDR3 is 15 residues. The CDR3 sequence is CASSSSGGENTEAFF. CDR3 sequence (DNA): TGTGCCAGCAGTAGCTCAGGGGGCGAGAACACTGAAGCTTTCTTT.

The CDR3 DNA reads TGTGCCTGGGATGCAGGTAGCAATCAGCCCCAGCATTTT. Residues: CAWDAGSNQPQHF. V is TRBV30 and J is TRBJ1-5; D is uncertain. Germline lookup yields CDR1 GTSNPN and CDR2 SVGIG (reference sequence). The CDR3 length is 13 residues. V was cut by 5 bases and J by 0 bases, with 8 bases left in between.

The chain is built from TRBV19 and TRBJ1-6; 7 positions match TRBD1. Germline CDR1 reads LNHDA; CDR2 reads SQIVND (reference sequence). The CDR3 length is 13 residues. V shed 5 bases and J 9 bases; nucleotides not matched to a gene: 4. The CDR3 sequence is CASSLRDSSPLHF. CDR3 DNA: TGTGCCAGTAGTTTAAGGGACAGTTCACCCCTCCACTTT.

Worth noting for this clone: A much larger clone lies a single base off, so this may be a read error. The same CDR3 is also encoded by other DNA sequences in this sample. J is TRBJ1-1 and V is TRBV5-4; D gene unclear. The CDR3 is 13 amino acids. V was cut by 0 bases and J by 1 base, with 4 bases left in between. The V gene's germline CDR1 is SGHNT and CDR2 YYREEE (reference sequence). CDR3 nucleotide sequence: TGTGCCAGCAGCTTGGGGGGGAACACTGAAGCTTTCTTT. The encoded protein is CASSLGGNTEAFF.

The V gene is TRBV6-6, the J gene TRBJ2-7; TRBD2 agrees at 7 bases. Germline lookup yields CDR1 MNHNY and CDR2 SVGAGI (reference sequence). V was clipped by 2 bases and J by 3 bases; unmatched bases: 10. CDR3 size: 16 residues. CDR3 loop: CASSYGAGVGSYEQYF. The CDR3 DNA is TGTGCCAGCAGTTACGGGGCGGGGGTTGGAAGCTACGAGCAGTACTTC.

The chain carries TRBV5-1 and TRBJ1-3; D is uncertain. This CDR3 is 15 amino acids long. V lost 0 bases and J lost 0, with 7 bases in between. The germline CDR1 and CDR2 sequences are SGHRS and YFSETQ. CDR3 amino acids: CASSLDVNSGNTIYF. The CDR3 bases are TGCGCCAGCAGCTTGGATGTGAACTCTGGAAACACCATATATTTT.

This chain uses TRBV27 with TRBJ2-2, with 10 nucleotides matching TRBD2. J was trimmed by 3 bases and V by 2 bases; bases with no gene match: 6. CDR1 and CDR2 (germline): MNHEY, SMNVEV (reference sequence). The CDR3 has 17 amino acids. The CDR3 DNA is TGTGCCAGCAGTTTAAGCGGGGGGGCCGGGTACACCGGGGAGCTGTTTTTT. Encoded protein: CASSLSGGAGYTGELFF.

J is TRBJ1-2 and V is TRBV12-3 or TRBV12-4; no definite D call. Between the trimmed V and J ends, which lost 5 bases and 2 bases, there was a span of 9 bases. The CDR3 extends over 13 amino acids. Written as DNA, the CDR3 is TGTGCCAGCAGTCCCGATCTAAACTATGGCTACACCTTC. Translating it yields CASSPDLNYGYTF.

The rearrangement joins TRBV5-1 to TRBJ1-2, with a possible D match to TRBD1 (5 bases). Germline CDR1 SGHRS, CDR2 YFSETQ. Trimming cost V 1 base and J 8 bases, with 18 bases left between them. CDR3 length: 15 residues. The CDR3 DNA is TGCGCCAGCAGCTTGAGTCTACAGGCCCCCATGGGCTACACCTTC. It codes for CASSLSLQAPMGYTF. The full variable domain, with the rest looked up from reference TRBV5-1 and TRBJ1-2, is KAGVTQTPRYLIKTRGQQVTLSCSPISGHRSVSWYQQTPGQGLQFLFEYFSETQRNKGNFPGRFSGRQFSNSRSEMNVSTLELGDSALYLCASSLSLQAPMGYTFGSGTRLTVV.

The chain links TRBV29-1 to TRBJ1-1; tentatively, D is TRBD1 (6 bases). V lost 7 bases, J lost 5 bases, and 20 bases lay in between. Germline V gene data show CDR1 as SQVTM and CDR2 as ANQGSEA. The CDR3 spans 14 residues. CDR3 in DNA: TGCAGCGCTCGATACAGGGACTTAGGGACTGAAGCTTTCTTT. Protein product: CSARYRDLGTEAFF.

This clone was counted once. The chain links TRBV6-5 to TRBJ1-2; D is unresolved. Trimming took 0 bases from V and 6 from J, leaving 14 bases between them. Germline V gene lookup returns CDR1 MNHEY and CDR2 SVGAGI. The CDR3 has 15 amino acids. The chain's CDR3 is CASSYSPGHKDGYTF. In DNA, the CDR3 is TGTGCCAGCAGTTACTCGCCGGGTCACAAGGATGGCTACACCTTC.

The J gene is TRBJ1-2, the V gene TRBV5-1; D remains ambiguous. Looked up from germline, CDR1 is SGHRS and CDR2 is YFSETQ. This CDR3 contains 12 residues. Trimming stripped 4 bases from V and 5 bases from J, with 9 bases between. The CDR3 loop reads CASSPQQYGYTF. The DNA for the CDR3 is TGCGCCAGCAGCCCTCAACAGTATGGCTACACCTTC.

The chain joins TRBV9 to TRBJ1-2; a possible D gene is TRBD1 (6 bases). This CDR3 contains 15 residues. V lost 0 bases and J 0 bases, leaving 9 bases between the germline ends. Germline CDR1 and CDR2: SGDLS and YYNGEE. The CDR3 nucleotides read TGTGCCAGCAGCGTAGCCGGGACACCTAACTATGGCTACACCTTC. Translation gives CASSVAGTPNYGYTF.

The rearrangement uses TRBV19 and TRBJ1-4; a weak D match, TRBD1 (6 bases). V was trimmed by 5 bases and J by 7 bases, leaving 17 bases between them. Germline CDR1 and CDR2: LNHDA and SQIVND (reference sequence). The CDR3 extends over 15 amino acids. CDR3 sequence: CASSPRGGEGEKLFF. CDR3 DNA: TGTGCCAGTAGTCCCCGGGGGGGCGAGGGTGAAAAACTGTTTTTT. The full variable domain, in which reference TRBV19 and TRBJ1-4 provide the parts outside the CDR3, is DGGITQSPKYLFRKEGQNVTLSCEQNLNHDAMYWYRQDPGQGLRLIYYSQIVNDFQKGDIAEGYSVSREKKESFPLTVTSAQKNPTAFYLCASSPRGGEGEKLFFGSGTQLSVL.

The rearrangement joins TRBV2 to TRBJ1-5; 8 nucleotides line up with TRBD1. Germline V gene sequence: CDR1 SNHLY, CDR2 FYNNEI. Trimming took 6 bases from V and 5 from J; bases not matched to a gene: 6. The CDR3 consists of 14 residues. The CDR3, as DNA: TGTGCCAGCAGGCCAGGGACAGGCTATCAGCCCCAGCATTTT. Residues: CASRPGTGYQPQHF.

The CDR3 spells CASSWTSENTGELFF. The CDR3 nucleotides are TGTGCCAGCAGTTGGACTAGCGAGAACACCGGGGAGCTGTTTTTT. The chain recombines TRBV27 with TRBJ2-2; 9 bases match TRBD2. After removal of 4 bases from V and 1 base from J, the junction contained 1 base not matched to a gene. This CDR3 comprises 15 residues. Germline V gives CDR1 MNHEY, CDR2 SMNVEV (reference sequence).